This passage covers 29 T cell receptor beta chains from one sample sequenced in a study of technical replicates of blood from a handful of donors. Produced via immunoSEQ multiplex PCR; TCRdb's table is partial and in-frame only. The sample carries tens of thousands of clones, around nine tenths recorded once. The material sequenced was PBMCs. The receptors here all came from a human donor in good health. Some clones in this sample may be carry-over from other donors' samples.

V and J are TRBV4-1 and TRBJ1-6, with D uncertain. The CDR3 runs to 17 residues. Trimming took 0 bases from V and 9 from J, leaving 18 bases between them. Looked up from germline, CDR1 is MGHRA and CDR2 is YSYEKL. The CDR3 is CASSQESAAQVSSPLHF. In DNA form, the CDR3 reads TGCGCCAGCAGCCAAGAATCCGCCGCTCAAGTTAGTTCACCCCTCCACTTT.

CDR3 coding DNA: TGTGCCAGCTCACCACCACAAACTAGCGGGAGCTCGAATGAGCAGTTCTTC. Protein: CASSPPQTSGSSNEQFF. The V and J genes are TRBV18 and TRBJ2-1; 11 bases agree with TRBD2. CDR1 and CDR2 (germline): KGHSH, LQKENI. This CDR3 is 17 amino acids long. V was pared by 0 bases and J by 7 bases, with 8 bases of the junction left unmatched.

The chain links TRBV18 to TRBJ2-5; 7 bases are a match to TRBD1. The CDR3 has 15 residues. From germline, CDR1 is KGHSH and CDR2 LQKENI. The V segment lost 2 bases and the J segment 3 bases; nucleotides outside the gene matches: 6. CDR3: CASSPTTGTEETQYF. The CDR3 DNA follows: TGTGCCAGCTCACCAACTACCGGGACAGAAGAGACCCAGTACTTC.

This clone has only one observation. V and J are TRBV30 and TRBJ2-3, with D possibly TRBD2 on 6 matching bases. CDR1 and CDR2 from the germline V gene are GTSNPN and SVGIG (reference sequence). The CDR3 is 13 residues long. Trimming took 4 bases from V and 5 from J, leaving 13 bases between them. CDR3 loop: CAWNGGREDTQYF. For the CDR3, the DNA is TGTGCCTGGAACGGTGGGCGGGAAGATACGCAGTATTTT.

The chain's CDR3 is CASSVDGGSPEQYF. In DNA form, the CDR3 reads TGTGCCAGCAGCGTAGACGGCGGGAGTCCCGAGCAGTACTTC. The rearrangement links TRBV9 to TRBJ2-7; TRBD2 matches at 7 bases. Germline V CDR1 and CDR2: SGDLS, YYNGEE. V was pared by 0 bases and J by 6 bases, with 6 bases of the junction left unmatched. This CDR3 spans 14 amino acids. Full variable domain (remainder filled in from reference TRBV9 and TRBJ2-7): DSGVTQTPKHLITATGQRVTLRCSPRSGDLSVYWYQQSLDQGLQFLIQYYNGEERAKGNILERFSAQQFPDLHSELNLSSLELGDSALYFCASSVDGGSPEQYFGPGTRLTVT.

The CDR3 protein is CASSQDGQVAEQYF. CDR3 DNA sequence: TGCGCCAGCAGCCAAGACGGTCAGGTGGCCGAGCAGTACTTC. J is TRBJ2-7 and V is TRBV4-1; D remains unclear. Trimming pared 0 bases from V and 6 bases from J, leaving 12 bases between. Germline lookup yields CDR1 MGHRA and CDR2 YSYEKL. This CDR3 has 14 amino acids.

The gene calls are TRBV10-3 and TRBJ2-7; 10 bases are a match to TRBD2. With 2 bases clipped from V and 2 bases from J, the junction kept 3 bases outside the gene matches. Germline V CDR1 and CDR2: ENHRY, SYGVKD. The CDR3 contains 15 residues. DNA for the CDR3: TGTGCCATCAGTGAGACGAGCGGGGGGGCCTACGAGCAGTACTTC. It specifies CAISETSGGAYEQYF.

This rearrangement joins TRBV9 to TRBJ2-5; D not resolved. The germline CDR1 and CDR2 sequences are SGDLS and YYNGEE. V shed 0 bases and J shed 5 bases, with 11 bases lying between them. This CDR3 has 14 residues. CDR3 amino acids: CASSVDLHRETQYF. The CDR3 DNA reads as TGTGCCAGCAGCGTAGATCTCCACCGGGAGACCCAGTACTTC.

The chain is built from TRBV27 and TRBJ2-7; D uncertain. Germline assignment: CDR1 MNHEY and CDR2 SMNVEV (reference sequence). Trimming pared 7 bases from V and 6 bases from J, leaving 10 bases between. This CDR3 region has 11 residues. CDR3 sequence (DNA): TGTGCCAGCACTGGAGAAGGCGAGCAGTACTTC. It is translated as CASTGEGEQYF.

The sample holds a few counts of this clone. The genes are TRBV30 and TRBJ2-4, with 8 bases identical to TRBD1. The CDR3 contains 13 residues. Germline V gene data show CDR1 as GTSNPN and CDR2 as SVGIG (reference sequence). Unmatched junction bases numbered 4, after V lost 6 bases and J lost 3 bases. In nucleotides, the CDR3 is TGTGCCTGCCAACAGGGGGGCAAAAACATTCAGTACTTC. Amino acid sequence: CACQQGGKNIQYF.

The chain joins TRBV4-1 to TRBJ1-4; D is unclear. The CDR3 runs to 17 residues. V was pared by 4 bases and J by 5 bases, with 20 bases between. CDR1 is MGHRA and CDR2 is YSYEKL in the germline V gene. CDR3 protein: CASSLSRAVGKNEKLFF. The CDR3 region has the DNA TGCGCCAGCAGCCTATCGAGGGCAGTGGGAAAGAATGAAAAACTGTTTTTT.

As to this clone: This CDR3 is also generated by other DNA sequences in the sample. V is TRBV7-2 and J is TRBJ2-3; no clear D gene. The CDR3 is 11 amino acids. Per the germline V gene, CDR1 is SGHTA and CDR2 is FQGNSA. The V end was cut by 5 bases, the J end by 3 bases, with 3 bases between. The CDR3 nucleotides read TGTGCCAGCAGCCAAACAGATACGCAGTATTTT. It codes for CASSQTDTQYF. Full variable domain (outside the CDR3, taken from reference TRBV7-2 and TRBJ2-3): GAGVSQSPSNKVTEKGKDVELRCDPISGHTALYWYRQSLGQGLEFLIYFQGNSAPDKSGLPSDRFSAERTGGSVSTLTIQRTQQEDSAVYLCASSQTDTQYFGPGTRLTVL.

The CDR3 DNA follows: TGTGCCATCAGTGAGGGCCAGGGAAACTATGGCTACACCTTC. Translating gives CAISEGQGNYGYTF. The chain combines TRBV10-3 with TRBJ1-2; D might be TRBD1 (5 bases). CDR1 ENHRY and CDR2 SYGVKD come from the germline V gene. V lost 2 bases and J lost 2, with 9 bases in between. The CDR3 totals 14 residues.

This chain joins TRBV10-1 and TRBJ1-2; unclear D gene. Germline V gene lookup returns CDR1 WNHNN and CDR2 SYGVQD (reference sequence). Trimming shortened V by 5 bases and J by 5 bases, and 6 bases separated the two germline ends. This CDR3 spans 11 amino acids. This CDR3 is CASSHKYGYTF. The CDR3 bases are TGCGCCAGCAGTCACAAATATGGCTACACCTTC.

This chain uses TRBV5-1 with TRBJ2-1; TRBD2 agrees at 7 bases. The V gene end was trimmed by 1 base and the J gene end by 8 bases; junction bases not matched to a gene: 15. The germline V gene has CDR1 SGHRS and CDR2 YFSETQ. This CDR3 spans 17 amino acids. In DNA form, the CDR3 reads TGCGCCAGCAGCTTGAGGTCCAGCGGGAATAGCGGCGATGAGCAGTTCTTC. Its protein is CASSLRSSGNSGDEQFF.

The chain carries TRBV4-1 and TRBJ2-3; perhaps TRBD1 as D (7 bases). The CDR3 loop spans 17 amino acids. CDR1 MGHRA and CDR2 YSYEKL come from the germline V gene. V was shortened by 4 bases and J by 8 bases, with 25 bases between the two germline ends. The CDR3 DNA follows: TGCGCCAGCAGCCGACAAAGGAGGGGGCTGTCCGCAGTTACGCAGTATTTT. Translated, it gives CASSRQRRGLSAVTQYF.

The CDR3 coding sequence is TGTGCCAGCAGCTCCTGGGACAGGGGGCACGCGAACACCGGGGAGCTGTTTTTT. Amino acids: CASSSWDRGHANTGELFF. The chain joins TRBV7-3 to TRBJ2-2; 12 bases match TRBD1. The length of the CDR3 is 18 residues. Germline CDR1 reads SGHTA; CDR2 reads FQGTGA. Trimming at V came to 4 bases and at J to 0 bases, leaving 6 bases not matched to a gene. Full variable domain (rest looked up from reference TRBV7-3 and TRBJ2-2): GAGVSQTPSNKVTEKGKYVELRCDPISGHTALYWYRQSLGQGPEFLIYFQGTGAADDSGLPNDRFFAVRPEGSVSTLKIQRTERGDSAVYLCASSSWDRGHANTGELFFGEGSRLTVL.

This chain links TRBV18 with TRBJ1-3; no firm D call. CDR3 length: 14 amino acids. V lost 0 bases and J 0 bases, leaving 3 bases between the germline ends. Germline values: CDR1 KGHSH, CDR2 LQKENI. For the CDR3, the DNA is TGTGCCAGCTCACCACCCTACTCTGGAAACACCATATATTTT. It encodes CASSPPYSGNTIYF.

This clone was seen a single time. The chain combines TRBV7-6 with TRBJ2-5, with 13 bases lining up with TRBD2. This CDR3 spans 16 amino acids. Unmatched junction bases numbered 8, after V lost 6 bases and J lost 4 bases. In germline, CDR1 is SGHVS, CDR2 FNYEAQ. The CDR3 here is CASSHGLAGEGETQYF. The CDR3 nucleotides read TGTGCCAGCAGTCACGGACTAGCGGGAGAGGGAGAGACCCAGTACTTC.

V and J are TRBV29-1 and TRBJ1-2, with a tentative D call TRBD1 (6 bases). The CDR3 has 12 residues. Germline V lookup: CDR1 SQVTM, CDR2 ANQGSEA. V gave up 3 bases and J gave up 6 bases, with 11 bases separating them. This CDR3 reads CSVDPGHDGYTF. CDR3 coding DNA: TGCAGCGTTGATCCGGGACACGATGGCTACACCTTC.

The CDR3 protein is CASSVGLAAHEQYF. The CDR3 DNA is TGTGCCAGCAGCGTCGGCTTAGCTGCCCACGAGCAGTACTTC. The V and J genes are TRBV9 and TRBJ2-7; D is unresolved. From germline, CDR1 is SGDLS and CDR2 YYNGEE. This CDR3 is built from 14 residues. The V gene lost 2 bases and the J gene lost 5 bases, with 14 bases spanning the gap. The entire variable domain, with the rest obtained from reference TRBV9 and TRBJ2-7, is as follows: DSGVTQTPKHLITATGQRVTLRCSPRSGDLSVYWYQQSLDQGLQFLIQYYNGEERAKGNILERFSAQQFPDLHSELNLSSLELGDSALYFCASSVGLAAHEQYFGPGTRLTVT.

The V gene is TRBV15, the J gene TRBJ1-1; no firm D call. Per the germline V gene, CDR1 is LNHNV and CDR2 is YYDKDF (reference sequence). The CDR3 length is 10 residues. V shed 10 bases and J shed 1 base, with 4 bases lying between them. The chain's CDR3 is CAIQNTEAFF. The DNA of the CDR3 is TGTGCCATACAGAACACTGAAGCTTTCTTT.

V gene TRBV10-3 combines with J gene TRBJ2-1; TRBD2 aligns across 14 bases. After removal of 6 bases from V and 8 bases from J, the junction contained 6 bases not matched to a gene. The germline V gene encodes CDR1 ENHRY and CDR2 SYGVKD. CDR3 length equals 15 residues. For the CDR3, the DNA is TGTGCCATCAGGGAGACTAGCGGGGGGGCCTATGAGCAGTTCTTC. Encoded protein: CAIRETSGGAYEQFF.

This clone was seen only once. This chain joins TRBV4-2 and TRBJ2-5, with 9 bases matching TRBD2. V was pared by 1 base and J by 0 bases, with 6 bases of the junction left unmatched. Germline values: CDR1 LGHNA, CDR2 YNFKEQ. This CDR3 has 17 residues. CDR3 sequence (DNA): TGTGCCAGCAGCCAAGGAATAGCGGGAGCGTACCAAGAGACCCAGTACTTC. Translating it yields CASSQGIAGAYQETQYF.

The chain carries TRBV30 and TRBJ1-4; perhaps TRBD1 as D (5 bases). V was clipped by 4 bases and J by 1 base, with 16 bases between them. The germline V gene encodes CDR1 GTSNPN and CDR2 SVGIG (reference sequence). This CDR3 has 16 amino acids. The CDR3 bases are TGTGCCTGGATACTAAGGGGAATGGAAACTAATGAAAAACTGTTTTTT. Amino acid sequence: CAWILRGMETNEKLFF.

The chain joins TRBV12-5 to TRBJ2-2; D may be TRBD2 (6 bases). The germline V gene encodes CDR1 LGHNT and CDR2 FRNRAP. The CDR3 is made up of 15 amino acids. With 5 bases removed from V and 3 bases from J, the gap between germline ends came to 13 bases. CDR3 in amino acids: CASGLLWEDTGELFF. The CDR3 DNA follows: TGTGCTAGTGGTCTACTTTGGGAGGACACCGGGGAGCTGTTTTTT. Full variable domain (remainder filled in from reference TRBV12-5 and TRBJ2-2): DARVTQTPRHKVTEMGQEVTMRCQPILGHNTVFWYRQTMMQGLELLAYFRNRAPLDDSGMPKDRFSAEMPDATLATLKIQPSEPRDSAVYFCASGLLWEDTGELFFGEGSRLTVL.

In its sample, this clone ranks as medium-sized. The rearrangement joins TRBV5-4 to TRBJ2-3; D gene uncertain. Germline V CDR1 and CDR2: SGHNT, YYREEE (reference sequence). The ends were cut back, 4 bases at V and 4 bases at J, with 10 bases in the middle. This CDR3 has 13 residues. In nucleotides, the CDR3 is TGTGCCAGCAGCCCGCTAGGCGCAGATACGCAGTATTTT. Translated, it gives CASSPLGADTQYF.

The gene calls are TRBV27 and TRBJ2-7, with TRBD2 matching over 13 bases. This CDR3 region has 16 residues. Germline loops: CDR1 MNHEY, CDR2 SMNVEV (reference sequence). Germline trimming cut 6 bases from V and 1 base from J; bases unmatched to any gene: 6. CDR3: CASSETSGRRSYEQYF. CDR3 sequence (DNA): TGTGCCAGCAGCGAGACTAGCGGGAGGAGGTCCTACGAGCAGTACTTC.

The chain carries TRBV2 and TRBJ2-6; D might be TRBD1 (5 bases). Trimming stripped 7 bases from V and 2 bases from J, with 12 bases between. In germline, CDR1 is SNHLY, CDR2 FYNNEI. The CDR3 length is 15 residues. CDR3 residues: CASMSGAAGANVLTF. For the CDR3, the DNA is TGTGCCAGCATGAGTGGGGCGGCTGGGGCCAACGTCCTGACTTTC.